This T cell receptor (beta chain) was recovered during a study of T cell responses to AZD1222 COVID-19 vaccine listed by TCRdb under 2021. Describing the broader study: TCR sequencing covered more than 230 trial participants: some 210 given two doses of AZD1222 and some 25 given two doses of MenACWY control vaccine. Trial participants were enrolled into age subgroups of 18-55, 56-69 and 70-plus years, which contained roughly 140, 27 and 60 TCR-sequenced participants, respectively. Beyond this particular receptor, the publication reports: Because no day 14 peak-response samples were available, the repertoires could be characterized only after the peak T cell response. The whole spike protein was spanned by vaccine-associated CD4 TCRs, and dominant responses were seen in regions 160-218 and 743-854. Only five or six AZD1222 recipients were SARS-CoV-2 seropositive at baseline, limiting conclusions about previously exposed vaccinees. Participants were mostly white British and included more females than males, and it was suggested by the authors that clonal diversity may have been underestimated. Reportedly, close to half of the unique spike-specific TCRs recognized epitopes lying outside the regions that are mutated in the B.1.351 and B.1.1.7 variants. After two AZD1222 doses, both the breadth and the depth of spike-specific TCRs were significantly higher than at day 0 and than in MenACWY recipients. In the small 56-69-year group, the increase in depth fell short of significance, most likely because of low power.

CDR1 and CDR2 were assigned from the germline V gene as KGHDR and SFDVKD. The CDR3 measures 19 amino acids from cysteine to phenylalanine. Only the CDR3 portion is preserved as DNA: 57 bases, with reading frame beginning at the first base. Cut back by 5 bases and 0 bases, the V and J ends lie 22 bases apart. The CDR3 regions of human TCRbeta chains were analyzed by immunosequencing. The authors' pipeline ran thus. Repertoire TCRs were matched against a reference library of SARS-CoV-2-specific TCRs generated with the MIRA antigen-specificity platform. Breadth was defined as the fraction of unique TCRs that were SARS-CoV-2-associated. Depth was defined as the fraction of total T cells that were SARS-CoV-2-associated. Using the MIRA data, each spike-specific TCR was mapped to the spike region that the TCR reacts to and placed in a CD4 or CD8 class. Log10-transformed breadth and depth values were compared by one-way ANOVA with Sidak's multiple comparisons tests. TCRdb took this table from immuneACCESS and kept in-frame rearrangements with V and J called. Such tables lack part of the clones; where checked against another copy, unresolved V genes explain under half of the gap, and the rest is unexplained. V and J calls and clone size are as listed in that table; D and trimming were resolved from the DNA. This sample lists some 200,000 clones; approximately 94% were detected once. The top ten hold roughly 1% of the sample.

For this clone: Its antigen is not yet known. The input lacks base qualities; no much larger clone sits a single base away.

The time point label here, explained by the study, means: baseline before first vaccination. This specimen's treatment or condition label, per the study, means: meningococcal conjugate vaccine given as trial control. Vaccinee samples came from UK trials COV001 and COV002, including a single-blind randomized controlled phase 2/3 trial of AZD1222 (ChAdOx1 nCoV-19) in healthy adults. For TCRbeta chain sequencing, PBMC samples from trial participants were taken at day 0 and at day 28 after the second dose. The chain was built from TRBV24-1 and TRBJ1-3, with an unclear D gene assignment. This specimen was peripheral blood, taken on day 0 of MenACWY control vaccination. The source is an adult in good health. The CDR3 amino acid sequence is: CATSASPTQQTSSGNTIYF. In nucleotide form, the sequence is TGTGCCACCAGTGCCTCCCCCACCCAGCAGACGAGCTCTGGAAACACCATATATTTT.